One sample yielded the 7 T cell receptor beta chains listed below, sequenced in a study of blood T cell repertoires in COVID-19. Repertoires were generated with immunoSEQ multiplex PCR, while TCRdb's copy carries only in-frame clones and drops some. This sample has about 190,000 clones, with approximately 79% found just once. Material: peripheral blood. The receptors here all came from a woman aged 45-60 years with acute or convalescent COVID-19.

The V gene is TRBV24-1, the J gene TRBJ2-1; TRBD1 matches at 11 bases. The germline CDR1 and CDR2 sequences are KGHDR and SFDVKD. V shed 10 bases and J 12 bases; nucleotides not matched to a gene: 10. CDR3 size: 13 residues. The DNA of the CDR3 is TGTGCCACTGCCGGGACAGGGGGGGTTCGGCAGTTCTTC. It is translated as CATAGTGGVRQFF.

This chain uses TRBV5-1 with TRBJ1-2; 7 bases match TRBD1. With 7 bases clipped from V and 7 bases from J, the junction kept 10 bases outside the gene matches. Germline-derived CDR1 and CDR2 are SGHRS and YFSETQ. The CDR3 extends over 13 amino acids. This CDR3 is CASGMTGPGGYTF. The CDR3 DNA sequence: TGCGCCAGCGGGATGACAGGGCCAGGTGGCTACACCTTC.

This rearrangement joins TRBV3-1 (or the pseudogene TRBV3-2) to TRBJ2-3, with 9 positions matching TRBD2. Germline assignment: CDR1 LGHDT and CDR2 YNNKEL (reference sequence). The CDR3 runs 15 residues. V was clipped by 3 bases and J by 2 bases; unmatched bases: 3. This CDR3 reads CASSQRGGPTDTQYF. CDR3 DNA: TGTGCCAGCAGCCAGCGGGGGGGACCCACAGATACGCAGTATTTT.

The V gene is TRBV5-4, the J gene TRBJ2-1; D unclear. The length of the CDR3 is 16 residues. The V gene's germline CDR1 is SGHNT and CDR2 YYREEE (reference sequence). V lost 1 base and J 6 bases, leaving 17 bases between the germline ends. CDR3 coding DNA: TGTGCCAGCAGCTTGACCGCGGCCGTCGGTGGCAATGAGCAGTTCTTC. This codes for CASSLTAAVGGNEQFF. Full variable domain (rest looked up from reference TRBV5-4 and TRBJ2-1): ETGVTQSPTHLIKTRGQQVTLRCSSQSGHNTVSWYQQALGQGPQFIFQYYREEENGRGNFPPRFSGLQFPNYSSELNVNALELDDSALYLCASSLTAAVGGNEQFFGPGTRLTVL.

This sequence joins TRBV12-3 or TRBV12-4 and TRBJ2-7, with a tentative D call TRBD1 (6 bases). The V end was cut by 6 bases, the J end by 1 base, with 7 bases between. The CDR3 length is 12 residues. Here the CDR3 reads CASSGQSYEQYF. DNA for the CDR3: TGTGCCAGCAGCGGACAGTCCTACGAGCAGTACTTC.

The CDR3 spells CASSRDTNTEAFF. The CDR3 bases are TGTGCCAGCTCAAGGGACACTAACACTGAAGCTTTCTTT. This chain links TRBV18 with TRBJ1-1, with D maybe TRBD1 (6 bases). The CDR3 is 13 amino acids. Germline V gives CDR1 KGHSH, CDR2 LQKENI. The V and J ends lost 5 bases and 2 bases respectively, with 9 bases between them.

This clone was seen many times. This chain uses TRBV19 with TRBJ1-5; 9 bases fit TRBD1. Per the germline V gene, CDR1 is LNHDA and CDR2 is SQIVND (reference sequence). The CDR3 length is 14 residues. Losses at the gene ends were 4 bases for V and 6 bases for J; bases not matched to a gene: 4. CDR3 in amino acids: CASSRTGEAQPQHF. CDR3 coding DNA: TGTGCCAGTAGTAGGACAGGGGAGGCTCAGCCCCAGCATTTT.